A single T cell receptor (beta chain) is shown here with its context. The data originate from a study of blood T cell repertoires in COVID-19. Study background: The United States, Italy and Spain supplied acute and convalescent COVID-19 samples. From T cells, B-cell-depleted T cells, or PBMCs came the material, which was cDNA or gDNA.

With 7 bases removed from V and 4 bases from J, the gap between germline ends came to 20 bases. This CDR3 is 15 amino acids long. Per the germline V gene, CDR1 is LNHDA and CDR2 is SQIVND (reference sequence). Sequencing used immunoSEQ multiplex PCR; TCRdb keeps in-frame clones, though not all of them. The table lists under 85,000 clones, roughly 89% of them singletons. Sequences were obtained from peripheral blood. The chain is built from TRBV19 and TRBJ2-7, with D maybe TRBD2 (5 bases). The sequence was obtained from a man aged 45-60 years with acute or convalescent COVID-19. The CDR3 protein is CASTPSSSGRYEQYF. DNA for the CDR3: TGTGCCAGTACCCCCTCGTCGAGCGGTCGGTACGAGCAGTACTTC.